The 20 T cell receptor beta chains given below trace back to one sample, sequenced in a study of tissue T cells after allogeneic stem cell transplantation. Data came from immunoSEQ multiplex PCR; TCRdb stores just in-frame clones and leaves some out. The top ten hold over 0.85% of the sample, which has fewer than 20,000 clones, about 70% seen once. The sequencing input was spleen. The receptors shown here come from a female BALB/c mouse in good health. Mice of this strain are of MHC haplotype H2-d.

This clone was seen only once. Germline and genes: mouse. The observed sequence ends 1 residue before the CDR3 terminus, with the missing tail filled in from the germline J gene. The chain joins TRBV1 to TRBJ2-7; 7 bases match TRBD2. This CDR3 spans 13 amino acids. In germline, CDR1 is NSQYPW, CDR2 LRSPGD (reference sequence). V shed 0 bases, J shed 4 bases, and the junction held 0 bases outside the gene matches. The CDR3 bases that were read are TGCACCTGCAGTGCAGATGGGGGGTATGAACAGTAC. Encoded protein: CTCSADGGYEQY. The full CDR3 protein reads CTCSADGGYEQYF.

Comments on this clone: Any gene name here is a mouse gene name. The missing CDR3 end, 1 residue past where the read stops, is filled in from the germline J gene. V gene TRBV13-2 combines with J gene TRBJ2-5, with D perhaps TRBD1 (6 bases). Trimming stripped 3 bases from V and 1 base from J, with 6 bases between. In germline, CDR1 is NNHNN, CDR2 SYGAGS (reference sequence). The CDR3 contains 13 residues. CDR3 loop: CASGAGDQDTQYF. The sequenced CDR3 bases are TGTGCCAGCGGTGCAGGGGACCAAGACACCCAGTAC.

Concerning this clone: Gene names refer to mouse genes. The CDR3 end is not reached by the read, which stops 1 residue before it; the germline J gene fills it in. The rearrangement links TRBV13-1 to TRBJ2-7; weak D call: TRBD1 (5 bases). The CDR3 length is 16 residues. V lost 0 bases and J lost 0, with 13 bases in between. Germline CDR1 and CDR2: NSHNY and SYGAGN. The CDR3 DNA, read in part, is TGTGCCAGCAGTGATGCTAACAGGAGGAGCTCCTATGAACAGTAC. Its protein is CASSDANRRSSYEQY. The full CDR3 sequence reads CASSDANRRSSYEQYF.

Comment on this clone: All gene names here are mouse names. The sequence runs out 1 residue before the end of the CDR3; the remainder is reconstructed from the germline J gene. The J gene is TRBJ1-4, the V gene TRBV13-1; 10 nucleotides match TRBD1. The CDR3 is 14 residues long. The germline gives CDR1 NSHNY, CDR2 SYGAGN. After removal of 2 bases from V and 6 bases from J, the junction contained 1 base not matched to a gene. The DNA read from the CDR3 is TGTGCCAGCAGTGAGGGGACAGGGGACGAAAGATTATTT. Residues: CASSEGTGDERLF. The full CDR3 is CASSEGTGDERLFF.

Comment on this clone: The gene symbols are mouse symbols. The CDR3 goes on 1 residue after the read ends, and that part is filled in from the germline J gene. The rearrangement links TRBV4 to TRBJ2-7; the D is unclear. V was shortened by 4 bases and J by 1 base, with 5 bases between the two germline ends. There are 12 residues in the CDR3. CDR1 and CDR2 (germline): LGHDT, YNNKQL (reference sequence). CDR3 sequence reads: CASSSRSYEQYF. CDR3 DNA (partial): TGTGCCAGCAGCTCAAGGTCCTATGAACAGTAC.

In regard to this clone: Mouse names are used for the genes. Read data end 1 residue before the CDR3 end; the end is taken from the germline J gene. The chain recombines TRBV19 with TRBJ1-1, with D possibly matching TRBD1 (5 bases). The CDR3 length is 13 residues. Per the germline V gene, CDR1 is FNHDT and CDR2 is SITEND (reference sequence). V lost 2 bases to trimming and J lost 3 bases, with 8 bases between them. CDR3 DNA, as far as it was read: TGTGCCAGCAGTATCGGACAACACACAGAAGTCTTC. It translates to CASSIGQHTEVF. The entire CDR3 is CASSIGQHTEVFF.

In regard to this clone: The gene names given are mouse names. The read ends 1 residue before the CDR3 terminus; that terminus is restored from the germline J gene. V gene TRBV13-1 combines with J gene TRBJ2-2; TRBD2 matches at 7 bases. Germline assignment: CDR1 NSHNY and CDR2 SYGAGN. J gave up 1 base and V 7 bases, and 4 bases lay outside the gene matches. The CDR3 extends over 14 amino acids. The CDR3 reads CASRAGGNTGQLYF. Partial CDR3 DNA: TGTGCCAGCCGGGCTGGGGGAAACACCGGGCAGCTCTAC.

With regard to this clone: Gene names refer to mouse genes. With the read ending 1 residue before the CDR3 end, the germline J gene is used to fill in that end. The gene calls are TRBV13-1 and TRBJ2-2, with TRBD2 matching 11 bases. This CDR3 contains 15 residues. CDR1 is NSHNY and CDR2 is SYGAGN in the germline V gene. Germline trimming cut 5 bases from V and 6 bases from J; bases unmatched to any gene: 6. The sequenced part of the CDR3 DNA is TGTGCCAGCAGCACTGGGGGGGCGGGGCCCGGGCAGCTCTAC. Protein product: CASSTGGAGPGQLY. The whole CDR3 reads CASSTGGAGPGQLYF.

Notes on this clone: Genes here carry mouse names. The CDR3 end is not reached by the read, which stops 1 residue before it; the germline J gene fills it in. The rearrangement joins TRBV5 to TRBJ1-4, with TRBD1 as a possible D gene (5 bases). The V gene's germline CDR1 is LGHNA and CDR2 YNLKQL (reference sequence). CDR3 length: 15 residues. Trimming removed 3 bases from V and 0 bases from J, with 8 bases in between. Partial CDR3 DNA: TGTGCCAGCAGCCAGAGACAGATTTCCAACGAAAGATTATTT. It is translated as CASSQRQISNERLF. The entire CDR3 protein reads CASSQRQISNERLFF.

Only a few counts were recorded for this clone. The germline and genes are mouse ones. The CDR3 end lies 1 residue beyond the end of the read and is filled in from the germline J gene. The rearrangement uses TRBV13-3 and TRBJ2-7, with TRBD1 matching over 10 bases. The V segment lost 5 bases and the J segment 7 bases; nucleotides outside the gene matches: 0. There are 11 residues in the CDR3. From germline, CDR1 is NNHDY and CDR2 SYVADS. CDR3: CASRGQGEQYF. The covered CDR3 bases are TGTGCCAGCAGGGGACAGGGGGAACAGTAC.

This clone was detected only a few times. Germline and genes: mouse. The read ends 1 residue before the CDR3 terminus; that terminus is restored from the germline J gene. This chain uses TRBV19 with TRBJ2-7; the match to TRBD1 covers 10 bases. J was trimmed by 6 bases and V by 2 bases; bases with no gene match: 8. Germline V gene lookup returns CDR1 FNHDT and CDR2 SITEND (reference sequence). This CDR3 comprises 15 residues. This chain's CDR3 is CASSIPGTGDFEQYF. The sequenced CDR3 bases are TGTGCCAGCAGTATCCCCGGGACAGGGGATTTTGAACAGTAC.

As concerns this clone: Gene names and germline refer to mouse. The read comes to an end 1 residue before the CDR3 does, leaving the germline J gene to fill in the end. The rearrangement joins TRBV13-2 to TRBJ2-4, with 8 bases aligning to TRBD2. There are 16 residues in the CDR3. Trimming at V came to 3 bases and at J to 3 bases, leaving 9 bases not matched to a gene. The V gene's germline CDR1 is NNHNN and CDR2 SYGAGS (reference sequence). CDR3 DNA (partial): TGTGCCAGCGGTGGGGAGGGGGGGGCGCGGCAAAACACCTTGTAC. The encoded protein is CASGGEGGARQNTLY. The full CDR3 is CASGGEGGARQNTLYF.

With respect to this clone: The gene names given are mouse names. The observed sequence ends 1 residue before the CDR3 terminus, with the missing tail filled in from the germline J gene. The chain uses TRBV13-2 and TRBJ1-3; 10 bases are a match to TRBD1. After removal of 1 base from V and 0 bases from J, the junction contained 1 base not matched to a gene. The CDR3 totals 16 residues. CDR1 NNHNN and CDR2 SYGAGS come from the germline V gene (reference sequence). CDR3 DNA (partial): TGTGCCAGCGGTGATCGGGACAGGGGTTCTGGAAATACGCTCTAT. Protein sequence: CASGDRDRGSGNTLY. The whole CDR3 sequence reads CASGDRDRGSGNTLYF.

To note about this clone: Germline and genes here are mouse. Read data end 1 residue before the CDR3 end; the end is taken from the germline J gene. The chain employs TRBV14 and TRBJ2-3; the match to TRBD1 covers 9 bases. Germline values: CDR1 SGHDT, CDR2 FRDEAV. CDR3 length: 16 residues. Trimming took 0 bases from V and 3 from J; bases not matched to a gene: 5. The sequenced CDR3 bases are TGTGCCAGCAGTTTCTGGGACAGGGTTAGGGCAGAAACGCTGTAT. It is translated as CASSFWDRVRAETLY. The full CDR3 sequence reads CASSFWDRVRAETLYF.

Worth noting for this clone: Germline and genes here are mouse. The sequence runs out 1 residue before the end of the CDR3; the remainder is reconstructed from the germline J gene. J is TRBJ2-5 and V is TRBV31; the match to TRBD2 covers 7 bases. Germline V gene sequence: CDR1 GKSSPN, CDR2 SITVG. This CDR3 has 13 amino acids. J gave up 4 bases and V 4 bases, and 5 bases lay outside the gene matches. CDR3 region: CAWTYWGEDTQYF. The CDR3 DNA, read in part, is TGTGCCTGGACTTACTGGGGAGAAGACACCCAGTAC.

As for this clone: Mouse germline and gene names are used. The sequenced part of the CDR3 DNA is TGTGCCAGCAGAAGTCAAAACACCTTGTAC. It translates to CASRSQNTLY. The CDR3 in its entirety is CASRSQNTLYF. The gene calls are TRBV13-1 and TRBJ2-4, with D unresolved. The read stops 1 residue short of the end of the CDR3; the missing end is completed from the germline J gene. Trimming pared 5 bases from V and 0 bases from J, leaving 1 base between. In germline, CDR1 is NSHNY, CDR2 SYGAGN. The CDR3 is 11 residues long.

Note on this clone: Germline and genes: mouse. The sequence runs out 1 residue before the end of the CDR3; the remainder is reconstructed from the germline J gene. The gene calls are TRBV13-1 and TRBJ2-4; tentatively, D is TRBD1 (6 bases). V lost 3 bases and J lost 4, with 9 bases in between. The CDR3 loop spans 13 amino acids. Germline V gene lookup returns CDR1 NSHNY and CDR2 SYGAGN. The CDR3 protein is CASSGGQENTLYF. The DNA read from the CDR3 is TGTGCCAGCAGTGGGGGACAAGAAAACACCTTGTAC.

With respect to this clone: Gene names follow the mouse nomenclature. The read ends 1 residue shy of where the CDR3 ends; the end is completed using the germline J gene. The chain carries TRBV13-1 and TRBJ1-5; possible D gene TRBD1, 5 bases. This CDR3 comprises 15 residues. Trimming pared 0 bases from V and 7 bases from J, leaving 14 bases between. Germline CDR1 is NSHNY and CDR2 is SYGAGN. CDR3 DNA (partial): TGTGCCAGCAGTGATGCAAGCCGGGACGATCAGGCTCCGCTT. Translating gives CASSDASRDDQAPL. The full CDR3 protein reads CASSDASRDDQAPLF.

This clone showed up just once. Each gene name is a mouse one. From the germline J gene comes the end of the CDR3, since the read stops 1 residue before it. J is TRBJ2-7 and V is TRBV29, with 9 positions matching TRBD1. The V gene's germline CDR1 is MSHET and CDR2 SYDVDS. The CDR3 runs 13 residues. V lost 5 bases and J lost 5; bases outside the gene matches: 4. The DNA read from the CDR3 is TGTGCTAGCAGTCGCCGGGACAGGGATGAACAGTAC. It codes for CASSRRDRDEQY. The whole CDR3 sequence reads CASSRRDRDEQYF.

Comments on this clone: Genes here carry mouse names. Coverage ceases 1 residue before the CDR3 finishes, and the germline J gene fills in the end. The rearrangement uses TRBV4 and TRBJ2-1; D possibly corresponds to TRBD1 (6 bases). This CDR3 is 14 amino acids long. The V gene's germline CDR1 is LGHDT and CDR2 YNNKQL (reference sequence). With 4 bases removed from V and 0 bases from J, the gap between germline ends came to 7 bases. CDR3 residues: CASSLTGNYAEQFF. CDR3 DNA (partial): TGTGCCAGCAGCTTGACAGGTAACTATGCTGAGCAGTTC. The entire variable domain, with the rest obtained from reference TRBV4 and TRBJ2-1, is as follows: ETAVFQTPNYHVTQVGNEVSFNCKQTLGHDTMYWYKQDSKKLLKIMFSYNNKQLIVNETVPRRFSPQSSDKAHLNLRIKSVEPEDSAVYLCASSLTGNYAEQFFGPGTRLTVL.